The rows below give T cell receptor beta chains drawn from one sample of a study of cytomegalovirus exposure and HLA in healthy donors. Using immunoSEQ multiplex PCR, the repertoire was profiled, and TCRdb retains in-frame clones only, with some absent. The profile shows fewer than 150,000 clones, about 80% of them singletons. Sequenced material: PBMCs. Receptor source: a middle-aged man in good health and CMV-seropositive. Both conserved end residues are part of each CDR3. Each record gives: clone size, D gene, V gene, J gene, CDR3 DNA, CDR3 protein. The D gene is left open where the match is weak. Size is stated for part of the rows, as once, few or many counts, or as a class when the clone is expanded.

clone_size: -; d_call: -; v_call: TRBV27; j_call: TRBJ1-1; cdr3_nt: TGTGCCAGCAGTCCAAGGGGGATGAACACTGAAGCTTTCTTT; cdr3_aa: CASSPRGMNTEAFF
clone_size: -; d_call: -; v_call: TRBV14; j_call: TRBJ2-3; cdr3_nt: TGTGCCAGCATACGTTGCGACTCCCTCGACTTGAATACGCAGTATTTT; cdr3_aa: CASIRCDSLDLNTQYF
clone_size: -; d_call: -; v_call: TRBV7-9; j_call: TRBJ2-1; cdr3_nt: TGTGCCAGCAGCTTGGACAGGGGAGCGGGAGGGCGCAATGAGCAGTTCTTC; cdr3_aa: CASSLDRGAGGRNEQFF
clone_size: -; d_call: TRBD1; v_call: TRBV19; j_call: TRBJ1-2; cdr3_nt: TGTGCCAGTAGTATCCGGGACAGGGCACCGTCTGGCTACACCTTC; cdr3_aa: CASSIRDRAPSGYTF
clone_size: -; d_call: TRBD1; v_call: TRBV4-2; j_call: TRBJ1-2; cdr3_nt: TGTGCCAGCAGCCAGGACAGGGGGAGGGATAATGGCTACACCTTC; cdr3_aa: CASSQDRGRDNGYTF
clone_size: -; d_call: -; v_call: TRBV6-6; j_call: TRBJ2-5; cdr3_nt: TGTGCCAGCAGTTACCCAGCGAGGGGGGGAAAAGAGACCCAGTACTTC; cdr3_aa: CASSYPARGGKETQYF
clone_size: -; d_call: TRBD1; v_call: TRBV11-2; j_call: TRBJ1-6; cdr3_nt: TGTGCCAGCAGCTTAGGTACAGGGGGCAATTCACCCCTCCACTTT; cdr3_aa: CASSLGTGGNSPLHF
clone_size: -; d_call: -; v_call: TRBV27; j_call: TRBJ1-4; cdr3_nt: TGTGCCAGCAGTTTATTAGGGGGAGGGGGTGAAAAACTGTTTTTT; cdr3_aa: CASSLLGGGGEKLFF
clone_size: once; d_call: -; v_call: TRBV4-1; j_call: TRBJ2-1; cdr3_nt: TGCGCCAGCAGCCAAGACATCCGGGGGGCTATTTACAATGAGCAGTTCTTC; cdr3_aa: CASSQDIRGAIYNEQFF
clone_size: -; d_call: TRBD2; v_call: TRBV6-6; j_call: TRBJ2-5; cdr3_nt: TGTGCCAGCAGTTACGGCGGAGGCGGGAGGTGGGAGACCCAGTACTTC; cdr3_aa: CASSYGGGGRWETQYF
clone_size: once; d_call: -; v_call: TRBV6-5; j_call: TRBJ1-1; cdr3_nt: TGTGCCAGCAGTTACGAGTCGAACACTGAAGCTTTCTTT; cdr3_aa: CASSYESNTEAFF
clone_size: once; d_call: -; v_call: TRBV5-1; j_call: TRBJ2-2; cdr3_nt: TGCGCCAGCAGCCCGAGACAGAGCACCGGGGAGCTGTTTTTT; cdr3_aa: CASSPRQSTGELFF
clone_size: -; d_call: TRBD1; v_call: TRBV18; j_call: TRBJ1-1; cdr3_nt: TGTGCCAGCTCAACCGGGACAGGGAGTTGGAACACTGAAGCTTTCTTT; cdr3_aa: CASSTGTGSWNTEAFF
clone_size: few; d_call: TRBD1; v_call: TRBV7-8; j_call: TRBJ2-7; cdr3_nt: TGTGCCAGCAGCTTAGGTGGCCAGGGGGTGCAAGATGAGCAGTACTTC; cdr3_aa: CASSLGGQGVQDEQYF
clone_size: -; d_call: TRBD2; v_call: TRBV25-1; j_call: TRBJ2-7; cdr3_nt: TGTGCCAGCAGTGAGCGTAGCGGGAGTTACGAGCAGTACTTC; cdr3_aa: CASSERSGSYEQYF
clone_size: -; d_call: -; v_call: TRBV7-3; j_call: TRBJ1-4; cdr3_nt: TGTGCCAGCAGCTTATCAGCAGGGGATGAAAAACTGTTTTTT; cdr3_aa: CASSLSAGDEKLFF
clone_size: -; d_call: -; v_call: TRBV7-2; j_call: TRBJ2-2; cdr3_nt: TGTGCCAGCAGCACCCGGACGGGAGTCACCGGGGAGCTGTTTTTT; cdr3_aa: CASSTRTGVTGELFF
clone_size: once; d_call: TRBD1; v_call: TRBV28; j_call: TRBJ1-5; cdr3_nt: TGTGCCAGCAGCCTGCCGACAGGGAACCGTTATAGCAATCAGCCCCAGCATTTT; cdr3_aa: CASSLPTGNRYSNQPQHF
clone_size: -; d_call: -; v_call: TRBV5-1; j_call: TRBJ2-1; cdr3_nt: TGCGCCAGCTCCACCGAGGGTAGCGGTATCTACAATGAGCAGTTCTTC; cdr3_aa: CASSTEGSGIYNEQFF
clone_size: -; d_call: TRBD1; v_call: TRBV30; j_call: TRBJ1-2; cdr3_nt: TGTGCCTGGAGTGTATTGGCGACAGGGGGTCGCTATGGCTACACCTTC; cdr3_aa: CAWSVLATGGRYGYTF
clone_size: -; d_call: -; v_call: TRBV5-1; j_call: TRBJ2-7; cdr3_nt: TGCGCCAGCAGCTTGGAGGGTGGGGGCTCCTACGAGCAGTACTTC; cdr3_aa: CASSLEGGGSYEQYF
clone_size: -; d_call: -; v_call: TRBV27; j_call: TRBJ2-7; cdr3_nt: TGTGCCAGCAGTTTGAGTGAGTCGCTCTCCTACGAGCAGTACTTC; cdr3_aa: CASSLSESLSYEQYF
clone_size: -; d_call: TRBD1; v_call: TRBV28; j_call: TRBJ2-7; cdr3_nt: TGTGCCAGCAGTAGCACGAACAGGGGCGAGCAGTACTTC; cdr3_aa: CASSSTNRGEQYF
clone_size: -; d_call: -; v_call: TRBV2; j_call: TRBJ2-7; cdr3_nt: TGTGCCAGCACGCAAAGCACCTACGAGCAGTACTTC; cdr3_aa: CASTQSTYEQYF
clone_size: -; d_call: -; v_call: TRBV14; j_call: TRBJ1-2; cdr3_nt: TGTGCCAGCAGCCAAGATTGGGCCGGGTTGCGGGATGGCTACACCTTC; cdr3_aa: CASSQDWAGLRDGYTF
clone_size: -; d_call: TRBD1; v_call: TRBV2; j_call: TRBJ1-5; cdr3_nt: TGTGCCAGCAGTGAAAATACAGGGGGCAATCAGCCCCAGCATTTT; cdr3_aa: CASSENTGGNQPQHF